This T cell receptor beta chain was retrieved from a study of blood T cells in healthy people across ages (dated by TCRdb to between 2015 and 2017). In terms of the full investigation: Template switching captured roughly one uniquely barcoded TCR beta cDNA molecule per two T cells in model experiments. The study measured age-related changes in TCR beta repertoire diversity using deep sequencing normalized with unique cDNA molecular identifiers. Four age groups were formed from the donors: young (average approximately 15 years), middle-aged (around 41), aged (around 62) and long-lived (around 82). To avoid experimental bias, donors of different ages were distributed randomly across sequencing lanes. For two donors (one aged 18 to 29 and one aged 80 or older), the study analyzed two additional independent replicas of 1 million unique cDNA reads from the same blood draw.

Preparation of the library involved 5' RACE. Data came from an Illumina HiSeq 2500. A second roughly 7 to 11 cycle PCR used a sample-barcoded 5' primer and a J-beta primer mix. A template-switch 5' adaptor carrying 12 random nucleotides introduced a unique molecular identifier onto each TCR beta cDNA molecule. Each sample yielded at least 2.5 million CDR3-containing paired-end reads. The Mint cDNA synthesis kit, primed by a TRBC-specific oligonucleotide, was used to synthesize first-strand cDNA from all RNA. All cDNA was treated with uracil-DNA glycosylase and then went through a first 18-cycle PCR with the universal primers M1SS and BC2_uni_R. In the authors' own workflow: Each sample was normalized by randomly selecting 1 million high-quality reads, each carrying a distinct molecular identifier. Reads with shared molecular identifiers were discarded instead of being binned into consensus sequences. CDR3 identification, clonotype clustering and error correction used MiTCR with a Q25 quality threshold and the strictest error-elimination algorithm. A nonparametric unseen species model with Euler transformation was used to estimate lower-bound total TCR beta diversity. The public reads were reanalyzed by TCRdb: fastp trimming at Q25, MiXCR alignment, in-frame beta chains only. Identical CDR3 protein sequences are pooled into one entry, listed with their most common genes and DNA. These V and J calls derive from TCRdb rather than the authors' analysis. The sample records around 850,000 distinct CDR3 sequences, under 40% of which are singletons. 13% of the sample lies in the top ten.

Ends trimmed: V by 5 bases, J by 13 bases; bases unmatched to a gene: 21. There are 15 amino acids in the CDR3, from cysteine to phenylalanine inclusive. CDR3 DNA only is kept here, 45 bases in frame from base 1. CDR1 is given as DFQATT and CDR2 as SNEGSKA, both from the germline V gene (reference sequence). The donors were some 36 Caucasian individuals from Russia, aged roughly 6 to 95 years, who were systemically healthy. Ten milliliters of peripheral blood were collected from each donor into EDTA-treated Vacutainer tubes. Ficoll-Paque density-gradient centrifugation was used to isolate PBMCs, with at least 6.5 million obtained per sample. Trizol reagent was used to extract total RNA from PBMCs, with at least 6 micrograms per sample. The percentages of naive CD45RAhigh/CD27high T cells were determined by flow cytometry on a PBMC aliquot from every donor. What the authors observed across the whole study: The CMV infection status of donors was not known, potentially confounding age-related changes in expanded clonotypes. Total diversity estimates from one million sequenced T cells were considered lower bounds and underestimates. The long-lived group showed more naive CD4+ T cells, fewer expanded clones and increased TCR diversity than the aged group, suggesting age selection. Because profiling used bulk unsorted PBMCs, naive and antigen-experienced compartments could not be compared conclusively. As age increased, observed TCR beta diversity per million T cells dropped in a roughly linear way, and a significant reduction was already evident by age about 40. Observed TCR beta diversity correlated strongly with the percentage of naive T cells measured by flow cytometry.

This clonotype was observed a handful of times. Its antigen remains undetermined. Within one base of it there is no much larger clone, and no base qualities were kept. The clonotype was recovered from a man between 18 and 35 years old in good health. The sequenced sample consisted of blood. The chain was built from TRBV20-1 and TRBJ1-1; a stretch of 8 junction bases matches TRBD1. Read as DNA, the sequence is TGCAGTGCTCCAAGACCGACCAGGGGGCGGCGCGGAGGTTTCTTT. The translation is CSAPRPTRGRRGGFF.